A selection of T cell receptor beta chains follows, all from one sample in a study of vaccination and CD4 T cells after COVID-19. TCRdb re-called the PCR reads through MiXCR, storing one row per CDR3 protein. The sample holds 7,000 to 9,500 distinct CDR3 sequences, 38% seen once. No antigen has been assigned to these receptors. Sequences were obtained from CD4+ T cells from blood, cultured in vitro. These TCRs come from a human donor in good health. Each CDR3 is given with its conserved first and last residue. A D gene is named only where the DNA matches it firmly. Some rows have no size entry. The others give once, few or many, or a class for an expanded clone.

V gene: TRBV6-2/TRBV6-3; J gene: TRBJ2-5; D gene: TRBD2; clone size: few; CDR3 DNA: TGTGCCAGCAGACCGGGGGGGCAAGAGACCCAGTACTTC; CDR3 protein: CASRPGGQETQYF
V gene: TRBV6-1; J gene: TRBJ2-7; D gene: TRBD2; clone size: NA; CDR3 DNA: TGTGCCAGCAGTCTAACTAGCGGGAGGTTCAACGAGCAGTACTTC; CDR3 protein: CASSLTSGRFNEQYF
V gene: TRBV28; J gene: TRBJ1-3; D gene: NA; clone size: NA; CDR3 DNA: TGTGCCAGCAGTTTACTGATCAGGGGACCTGGAAACACCATATATTTT; CDR3 protein: CASSLLIRGPGNTIYF
V gene: TRBV15; J gene: TRBJ1-2; D gene: NA; clone size: few; CDR3 DNA: TGTGCCACCAGCGGCCGCGGGGGAGGCCACCATGGCTACACCTTC; CDR3 protein: CATSGRGGGHHGYTF
V gene: TRBV2; J gene: TRBJ2-1; D gene: TRBD2; clone size: medium-sized; CDR3 DNA: TGTGCCAGCAGTGAAGTAGCGGGAGGGGGGAATGAGCAGTTCTTC; CDR3 protein: CASSEVAGGGNEQFF
V gene: TRBV11-3; J gene: TRBJ2-5; D gene: NA; clone size: NA; CDR3 DNA: TGTGCCAGCAGCTTAGGTATTTCCCGGGGCCAGGAGACCCAGTACTTC; CDR3 protein: CASSLGISRGQETQYF
V gene: TRBV27; J gene: TRBJ2-5; D gene: NA; clone size: NA; CDR3 DNA: TGTGCCAGCAGTTGGCGAGAGACCCAGTACTTC; CDR3 protein: CASSWRETQYF
V gene: TRBV25-1; J gene: TRBJ1-2; D gene: TRBD1; clone size: few; CDR3 DNA: TGTGCCAGCAGTGAGAGCCTGACAGGGGTAAACTATGGCTACACCTTC; CDR3 protein: CASSESLTGVNYGYTF
V gene: TRBV6-2/TRBV6-3; J gene: TRBJ2-2; D gene: NA; clone size: NA; CDR3 DNA: TGTGCCAGCAGTTACGGGCGACTCGACACCGGGGAGCTGTTTTTT; CDR3 protein: CASSYGRLDTGELFF
V gene: TRBV6-2/TRBV6-3; J gene: TRBJ2-5; D gene: NA; clone size: NA; CDR3 DNA: TGTGCCAGCAGATTCGGGGTAGTAGAGACCCAGTACTTC; CDR3 protein: CASRFGVVETQYF
V gene: TRBV7-2; J gene: TRBJ1-2; D gene: NA; clone size: few; CDR3 DNA: TGTGCCAGCAGCTTAGCACAGTCCCAGGGGGGCTACACCTTC; CDR3 protein: CASSLAQSQGGYTF
V gene: TRBV27; J gene: TRBJ1-5; D gene: NA; clone size: medium-sized; CDR3 DNA: TGTGCCAGCAGTCCGTGGGGGGGTGCGAGCAATCAGCCCCAGCATTTT; CDR3 protein: CASSPWGGASNQPQHF
V gene: TRBV20-1; J gene: TRBJ2-5; D gene: NA; clone size: NA; CDR3 DNA: TGCAGTGCTCTGGCCGGAGAGACCCAGTACTTC; CDR3 protein: CSALAGETQYF
V gene: TRBV4-2; J gene: TRBJ1-2; D gene: TRBD1; clone size: few; CDR3 DNA: TGTGCCAGCAGCCAGGAACAGGGGGCCTATGGCTACACCTTC; CDR3 protein: CASSQEQGAYGYTF
V gene: TRBV6-1; J gene: TRBJ1-1; D gene: NA; clone size: few; CDR3 DNA: TGTGCCAGCACTCTCCCCGGGACACGCAACACTGAAGCTTTCTTT; CDR3 protein: CASTLPGTRNTEAFF
V gene: TRBV6-1; J gene: TRBJ1-1; D gene: NA; clone size: few; CDR3 DNA: TGTGCCAGCAGGTCGAGAAAGGTCGGGGGACCAAAGACTGAAGCTTTCTTT; CDR3 protein: CASRSRKVGGPKTEAFF
V gene: TRBV11-2; J gene: TRBJ1-1; D gene: NA; clone size: NA; CDR3 DNA: TGTGCCAGCAGCTTAGTAATGGGGCAGGTGAACACTGAAGCTTTCTTT; CDR3 protein: CASSLVMGQVNTEAFF
V gene: TRBV2; J gene: TRBJ2-7; D gene: TRBD1; clone size: few; CDR3 DNA: TGTGCCAGCAGTAGGATGGGACAGGGCCGACCCGAGCAGTACTTC; CDR3 protein: CASSRMGQGRPEQYF
V gene: TRBV19; J gene: TRBJ1-1; D gene: NA; clone size: NA; CDR3 DNA: TGTGCCAGTACCACTATACCCGGCGCTGAAGCTTTCTTT; CDR3 protein: CASTTIPGAEAFF
V gene: TRBV20-1; J gene: TRBJ1-3; D gene: NA; clone size: NA; CDR3 DNA: TGCAGTGCTAGCAGGGGTCAACGAAACACCATATATTTT; CDR3 protein: CSASRGQRNTIYF
V gene: TRBV28; J gene: TRBJ1-1; D gene: NA; clone size: NA; CDR3 DNA: TGTGCCAGCAGTAACAGACGGGCGAGCCGGTTTATGAACACTGAAGCTTTCTTT; CDR3 protein: CASSNRRASRFMNTEAFF
V gene: TRBV20-1; J gene: TRBJ2-1; D gene: TRBD2; clone size: NA; CDR3 DNA: TGCAGTGCTAGAGATCCCGGTGGGACTAGCGGCTACAATGAGCAGTTCTTC; CDR3 protein: CSARDPGGTSGYNEQFF
V gene: TRBV19; J gene: TRBJ2-7; D gene: NA; clone size: NA; CDR3 DNA: TGTGCCAGTAGTTCCTCGTCCTACGAGCAGTACTTC; CDR3 protein: CASSSSSYEQYF
V gene: TRBV24-1; J gene: TRBJ2-2; D gene: TRBD2; clone size: NA; CDR3 DNA: TGTGCCACCAGGATAGCGGGAGGGTCCACCGGGGAGCTGTTTTTT; CDR3 protein: CATRIAGGSTGELFF
V gene: TRBV6-1; J gene: TRBJ1-5; D gene: TRBD1; clone size: few; CDR3 DNA: TGTGCCAGCAGGACTCTTAGGGGACAGGGTAACAATCAGCCCCAGCATTTT; CDR3 protein: CASRTLRGQGNNQPQHF
V gene: TRBV2; J gene: TRBJ2-5; D gene: NA; clone size: few; CDR3 DNA: TGTGCCAGCAGTCCTTCTAGGGAGACCCAGTACTTC; CDR3 protein: CASSPSRETQYF
V gene: TRBV7-2; J gene: TRBJ2-3; D gene: NA; clone size: NA; CDR3 DNA: TGTGCCAGCAGCTATCAGGGGTACGGGACAGATACGCAGTATTTT; CDR3 protein: CASSYQGYGTDTQYF
V gene: TRBV24-1; J gene: TRBJ2-6; D gene: TRBD1; clone size: NA; CDR3 DNA: TGTGCCACCAGTGAAACAGGGGTCGGGGCCAACGTCCTGACTTTC; CDR3 protein: CATSETGVGANVLTF
V gene: TRBV6-1; J gene: TRBJ1-1; D gene: TRBD1; clone size: NA; CDR3 DNA: TGTGCCAGCAGTGAGGGACAGGGAGGTCCTGAAGCTTTCTTT; CDR3 protein: CASSEGQGGPEAFF
V gene: TRBV7-9; J gene: TRBJ1-2; D gene: NA; clone size: NA; CDR3 DNA: TGTGCCAGCAGCCTAGGGAAGTATGGCTACACCTTC; CDR3 protein: CASSLGKYGYTF
V gene: TRBV11-2; J gene: TRBJ1-1; D gene: TRBD1; clone size: NA; CDR3 DNA: TGTGCCAGCAGCCCTTTACAGGGGGCGGGCACTGAAGCTTTCTTT; CDR3 protein: CASSPLQGAGTEAFF
V gene: TRBV6-5; J gene: TRBJ2-7; D gene: TRBD1; clone size: large; CDR3 DNA: TGTGCCAGCAGTTACCCGGGACCGGGACAGGGGGCCTACGAGCAGTACTTC; CDR3 protein: CASSYPGPGQGAYEQYF
V gene: TRBV6-1; J gene: TRBJ2-2; D gene: NA; clone size: few; CDR3 DNA: TGTGCCAGCAGTGATAAGGGCACCGGGGAGCTGTTTTTT; CDR3 protein: CASSDKGTGELFF
V gene: TRBV20-1; J gene: TRBJ2-7; D gene: TRBD2; clone size: NA; CDR3 DNA: TGCAGTCGATCAGGGCGGGGGGAGCAGTACTTC; CDR3 protein: CSRSGRGEQYF
V gene: TRBV20-1; J gene: TRBJ1-1; D gene: NA; clone size: few; CDR3 DNA: TGCAGTGCTAGCAGCCCCGGCGGGAACACTGAAGCTTTCTTT; CDR3 protein: CSASSPGGNTEAFF
V gene: TRBV2; J gene: TRBJ2-5; D gene: NA; clone size: few; CDR3 DNA: TGTGCCAGCAGTGAAAGGCCGCGATTGTCGGAGACCCAGTACTTC; CDR3 protein: CASSERPRLSETQYF
V gene: TRBV7-2; J gene: TRBJ2-3; D gene: NA; clone size: NA; CDR3 DNA: TGTGCCAGCAGCCCAGGGTCTAGCGTGGATACGCAGTATTTT; CDR3 protein: CASSPGSSVDTQYF
V gene: TRBV11-1; J gene: TRBJ2-1; D gene: TRBD2; clone size: NA; CDR3 DNA: TGTGCCAGCAGCTTAATAGGACTAGGGAACCACAATGAGCAGTTCTTC; CDR3 protein: CASSLIGLGNHNEQFF
V gene: TRBV6-1; J gene: TRBJ2-6; D gene: NA; clone size: NA; CDR3 DNA: TGTGCCAGCTCCCAAGGGTGGACTGGGGCCAACGTCCTGACTTTC; CDR3 protein: CASSQGWTGANVLTF
V gene: TRBV20-1; J gene: TRBJ1-2; D gene: TRBD1; clone size: medium-sized; CDR3 DNA: TGCAGTGCTAGAGAGGGAGGGGGCCTAGCCTATGGCTACACCTTC; CDR3 protein: CSAREGGGLAYGYTF
V gene: TRBV7-2; J gene: TRBJ2-7; D gene: NA; clone size: few; CDR3 DNA: TGTGCCAGCAGCTTGGGTCCGAACTACGAGCAGTACTTC; CDR3 protein: CASSLGPNYEQYF